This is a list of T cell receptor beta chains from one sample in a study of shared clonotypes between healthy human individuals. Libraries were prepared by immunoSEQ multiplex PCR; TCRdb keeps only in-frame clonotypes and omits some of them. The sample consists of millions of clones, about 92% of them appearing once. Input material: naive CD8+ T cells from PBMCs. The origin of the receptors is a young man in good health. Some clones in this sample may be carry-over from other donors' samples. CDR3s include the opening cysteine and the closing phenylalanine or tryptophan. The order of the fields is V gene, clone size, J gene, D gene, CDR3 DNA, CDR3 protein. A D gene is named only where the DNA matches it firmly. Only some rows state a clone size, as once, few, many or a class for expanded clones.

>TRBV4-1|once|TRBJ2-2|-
TGCGCCAGCCAGGGGCTGAACACCGGGGAGCTGTTTTTT
CASQGLNTGELFF
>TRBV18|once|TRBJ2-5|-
TGTGCCAGCTCACCAGGACGAGGGGGCCAAGAGACCCAGTACTTC
CASSPGRGGQETQYF
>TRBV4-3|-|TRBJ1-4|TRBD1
TGCGCCAGCAGCCAAGAAGGCCAGGGGGAAGGAACTGAAAAACTGTTTTTT
CASSQEGQGEGTEKLFF
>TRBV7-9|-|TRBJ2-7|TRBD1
TGTGCCAGCAGCGCGCGGGACAGGGGCTACGAGCAGTACTTC
CASSARDRGYEQYF
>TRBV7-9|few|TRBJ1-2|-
TGTGCCAGCAGCCTACGGGGGCATGGCTACACCTTC
CASSLRGHGYTF
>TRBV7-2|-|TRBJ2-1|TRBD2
TGTGCCAGCAGCTTAGCCCTGACTAGCGGGTCCTACAATGAGCAGTTCTTC
CASSLALTSGSYNEQFF
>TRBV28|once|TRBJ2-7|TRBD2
TGTGCCAGCAGTGGACTAGTTACGAGTTCGGTGGGCGAGCAGTACTTC
CASSGLVTSSVGEQYF
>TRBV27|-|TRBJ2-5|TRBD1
TGTGCCAGCAGTTTCGGGACAGGGTACCAAGAGACCCAGTACTTC
CASSFGTGYQETQYF
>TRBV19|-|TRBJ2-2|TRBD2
TGTGCCAGTATGTCTCGGGCGGGAGGCAGGAACACCGGGGAGCTGTTTTTT
CASMSRAGGRNTGELFF
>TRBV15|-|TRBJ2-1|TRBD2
TGTGCCACCAGCCCGACTAGCGGTCGCACGTATTACTACAATGAGCAGTTCTTC
CATSPTSGRTYYYNEQFF
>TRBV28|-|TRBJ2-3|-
TGTGCCAGCAGTTTCCTCCGGCCCACGGGTACGCAGTATTTT
CASSFLRPTGTQYF
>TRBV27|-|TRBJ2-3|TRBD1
TGTGCCAGCAGTTTGGGCGGACAGGGGCCCCCAGATACGCAGTATTTT
CASSLGGQGPPDTQYF
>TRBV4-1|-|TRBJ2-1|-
TGCGCCAGCAGGCTTACCGGGACGACCTACAATGAGCAGTTCTTC
CASRLTGTTYNEQFF
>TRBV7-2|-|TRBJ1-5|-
TGTGCCAGCAGCCCATGGGGGGGAAATCAGCCCCAGCATTTT
CASSPWGGNQPQHF
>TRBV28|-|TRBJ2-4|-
TGTGCCAGCAGCCACGGGTTAGCGTCGGCCAAAAACATTCAGTACTTC
CASSHGLASAKNIQYF
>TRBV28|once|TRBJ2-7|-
TGTGCCAGCAGTTATCGGACAATACCCTACGAGCAGTACTTC
CASSYRTIPYEQYF
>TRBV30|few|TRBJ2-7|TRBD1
TGTGCCTGGAGTGGCGGACAGGGACGGGCCGAGCAGTACTTC
CAWSGGQGRAEQYF
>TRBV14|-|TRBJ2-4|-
TGTGCCAGCAGCCCCGGTGACCGATGGCTAGCCAAAAACATTCAGTACTTC
CASSPGDRWLAKNIQYF
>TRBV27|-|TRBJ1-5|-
TGTGCCAGCAGTTACCGGGCTAGCAATCAGCCCCAGCATTTT
CASSYRASNQPQHF
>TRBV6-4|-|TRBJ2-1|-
TGTGCCAGCAGTGAGGGCAGGGCTACCTACAATGAGCAGTTCTTC
CASSEGRATYNEQFF
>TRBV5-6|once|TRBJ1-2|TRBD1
TGTGCCAGCAGACGCGCGGACAGGGGATTAACGTATGGCTACACCTTC
CASRRADRGLTYGYTF
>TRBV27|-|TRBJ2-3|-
TGTGCCAGCAGTTCCGCTGCTTTCACGCAGTATTTT
CASSSAAFTQYF
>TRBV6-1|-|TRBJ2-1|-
TGTGCCAGCAGTGAAGCTGGGGAATCCGGCATCGGGGACTACAATGAGCAGTTCTTC
CASSEAGESGIGDYNEQFF
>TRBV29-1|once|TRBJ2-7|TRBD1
TGCAGCGTTGTAGGGACAGACCAAAGCTCCTACGAGCAGTACTTC
CSVVGTDQSSYEQYF
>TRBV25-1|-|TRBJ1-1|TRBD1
TGTGCCAGCAGTGAACAGGGGGCGAATTGGGCTTTCTTT
CASSEQGANWAFF
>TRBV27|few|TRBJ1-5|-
TGTGCCAGCAGTTTAGCCGGAAGCAATCAGCCCCAGCATTTT
CASSLAGSNQPQHF
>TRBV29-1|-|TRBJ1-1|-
TGCAGCGTTGAAGATCTGGGACCAAATTACATGAGGGGCACTGAAGCTTTCTTT
CSVEDLGPNYMRGTEAFF
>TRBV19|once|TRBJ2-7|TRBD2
TGTGCCAGTGGATCATGGGAGGGGTTCGAGCAGTACTTC
CASGSWEGFEQYF
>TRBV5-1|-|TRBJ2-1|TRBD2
TGCGCCAGCAGCCGTCCGGGACTACAACCCTTTGAGCAGTTCTTC
CASSRPGLQPFEQFF